This T cell receptor beta chain was retrieved from a study of blood T cell repertoires in COVID-19 (dated by TCRdb to about 2020). Background on the whole study: Collaborator samples came from the United States, Italy and Spain and covered acute and convalescent phases of COVID-19. The prospective study material was composed of cDNA or gDNA derived from T cells, B-cell-depleted T cells, or PBMCs. Deeply sampled blood TCRbeta repertoires from subjects exposed to, actively infected with, or recovered from COVID-19 were included in the dataset. A freely available public database, intended as a resource for researchers studying the immune response to SARS-CoV-2, is where the repertoires were released. The samples were drawn from two sources: the first 160 participants of the ongoing ImmuneRACE study, and 950 to 1,500 subjects contributed by 6 global collaborators. A de-identified subject ID, COVID-19 status, age in years and sex were almost always included in the sample metadata. HLA class I and class II types, where available, came from metadata supplied by the sample provider rather than from assay-based typing.

What the authors observed across the whole study: The quantity of clinical and demographic metadata differed by source and by participant and was supplied without curation.

Trimming accounts for 0 bases at V and 7 bases at J, while the number of junction bases matched to no gene is 13. The cysteine opens and the phenylalanine closes a CDR3 of 18 amino acids. Solely the CDR3 DNA is kept, with 54 bases framed from the first base. According to the germline V gene, CDR1 reads SGHRS and CDR2 reads YFSETQ. TCRbeta CDR3 regions were amplified from genomic DNA by means of the immunoSEQ Assay, a bias-controlled multiplex PCR. As for how the authors treated the data: The number of nucleated cells in each sample was estimated by amplification of reference gene primers within the assay. Sequence reads were collapsed and filtered to measure the absolute abundance of every unique TCRbeta CDR3 rearrangement. For each sample, productive Simpson clonality was calculated as the square root of Simpson's diversity index across productive rearrangements. As stored in TCRdb, this immuneACCESS dataset retains in-frame rearrangements with V and J assigned. A fraction of the clones does not appear; measured against another copy, unresolved V genes explain less than half of the discrepancy, and the remainder lacks a known reason. V, J and clone size are those of that table, while D and trimming were read from the DNA. Recorded for this sample are about 69,000 clones; around 89% of them occurred a single time. In total, the top ten clones hold less than 6.5% of the sample.

Collaborating institutions collected whole blood in K2EDTA tubes following their own protocols. For TCRbeta analysis, collaborators shipped samples as frozen whole blood, isolated PBMCs, or DNA extracted from either of those sample types. With respect to this clone: Its recognized antigen is unknown. Base qualities are not at hand, and no much larger clone is one base apart.

The sequence is built from TRBV5-1 and TRBJ2-1; TRBD2 matches 10 bases in the middle. The TCR sequence derives from a man aged 45-65 years with acute or convalescent COVID-19. Sequenced material: peripheral blood. At the DNA level, the sequence is TGCGCCAGCAGCTTGGCCTTGGCATCGGGACTAGCGAATAATGAGCAGTTCTTC. It translates to CASSLALASGLANNEQFF.